Listed below are T cell receptor beta chains from one sample, sequenced in a study of blood T cell repertoires in COVID-19. Assay used: immunoSEQ multiplex PCR; TCRdb lists only in-frame clones, some missing. The top ten hold roughly 1.8% of the sample, which has 250,000 to 300,000 clones, just under 90% seen once. Sequenced sample: PBMCs or T cells enriched from blood (not recorded which). The source of these receptors is a woman aged 60-75 years who had recovered from COVID-19. Both conserved end residues are part of each CDR3. D genes are given only for firm matches. Some rows mark clone size as missing; the rest say once, few, many or name a class of expanded clone.

abundance: NA; v_gene: TRBV3-1/TRBV3-2; d_gene: TRBD1; j_gene: TRBJ2-1; CDR3nt: TGTGCCAGCAGACGTACAGGGGCGAGGAACAATGAGCAGTTCTTC; CDR3aa: CASRRTGARNNEQFF
abundance: NA; v_gene: TRBV10-3; d_gene: TRBD2; j_gene: TRBJ2-5; CDR3nt: TGTGCCGGGGGTAGCGGGAGTAGCGAAGAGACCCAGTACTTC; CDR3aa: CAGGSGSSEETQYF
abundance: NA; v_gene: TRBV9; d_gene: NA; j_gene: TRBJ1-2; CDR3nt: TGTGCCAGCAGCCAGCCGGGTCGCTATGGCTACACCTTC; CDR3aa: CASSQPGRYGYTF
abundance: NA; v_gene: TRBV5-6; d_gene: TRBD1; j_gene: TRBJ1-1; CDR3nt: TGTGCCAGCCGCCAGAGAGGGGGACAGGTAAGGACTGAAGCTTTCTTT; CDR3aa: CASRQRGGQVRTEAFF
abundance: NA; v_gene: TRBV2; d_gene: NA; j_gene: TRBJ1-1; CDR3nt: TGTGCCAGCTTACCAAGGGGCCTCACTGAAGCTTTCTTT; CDR3aa: CASLPRGLTEAFF
abundance: once; v_gene: TRBV7-9; d_gene: TRBD1; j_gene: TRBJ1-4; CDR3nt: TGTGCCAGCAGCTCTTTGACAGGGGAGGATGAAAAACTGTTTTTT; CDR3aa: CASSSLTGEDEKLFF
abundance: NA; v_gene: TRBV4-2; d_gene: TRBD2; j_gene: TRBJ2-1; CDR3nt: TGTGCCAGCAGCCAACTAGCGGGGGCTCAAGGGGATGAGCAGTTCTTC; CDR3aa: CASSQLAGAQGDEQFF
abundance: NA; v_gene: TRBV12-5; d_gene: NA; j_gene: TRBJ1-5; CDR3nt: TGTGCTAGTGGTCCCACAGAAGGAAGCAATCAGCCCCAGCATTTT; CDR3aa: CASGPTEGSNQPQHF
abundance: few; v_gene: TRBV10-2; d_gene: TRBD1; j_gene: TRBJ2-7; CDR3nt: TGCGCCAGCAGCCGCGGGACAGGGGGGCGGTACGAGCAGTACTTC; CDR3aa: CASSRGTGGRYEQYF
abundance: NA; v_gene: TRBV6-5; d_gene: TRBD2; j_gene: TRBJ2-1; CDR3nt: TGTGCCAGCAGTTACTCGGGAGGGAGGGCCGTGTATGAGCAGTTCTTC; CDR3aa: CASSYSGGRAVYEQFF
abundance: NA; v_gene: TRBV19; d_gene: NA; j_gene: TRBJ1-4; CDR3nt: TGTGCCAGTAGTATAAGGTCCCCACTGGGCTTTGAAAAACTGTTTTTT; CDR3aa: CASSIRSPLGFEKLFF
abundance: NA; v_gene: TRBV19; d_gene: TRBD1; j_gene: TRBJ1-2; CDR3nt: TGTGCCAGTAGACCTCTAAGAGGGGACAGGAATTTTTTCGGCTACACCTTC; CDR3aa: CASRPLRGDRNFFGYTF
abundance: NA; v_gene: TRBV3-1/TRBV3-2; d_gene: NA; j_gene: TRBJ1-1; CDR3nt: TGTGCCAGCAGCCAAGCTAACACTGAAGCTTTCTTT; CDR3aa: CASSQANTEAFF
abundance: NA; v_gene: TRBV27; d_gene: TRBD1; j_gene: TRBJ2-5; CDR3nt: TGTGCCAGCAGTCCCCAGACAGGGGGACGAGAGACCCAGTACTTC; CDR3aa: CASSPQTGGRETQYF
abundance: NA; v_gene: TRBV7-2; d_gene: TRBD1; j_gene: TRBJ1-1; CDR3nt: TGTGCCAGCAGCGGACAGGGGTTTACTGAAGCTTTCTTT; CDR3aa: CASSGQGFTEAFF
abundance: NA; v_gene: TRBV10-3; d_gene: NA; j_gene: TRBJ2-1; CDR3nt: TGTGCCAGCGCCGGGGACTTAGGGTACAATGAGCAGTTCTTC; CDR3aa: CASAGDLGYNEQFF
abundance: NA; v_gene: TRBV18; d_gene: NA; j_gene: TRBJ2-7; CDR3nt: TGTGCCAGCTCACCACCGGTCAGGTCTAAGTACGAGCAGTACTTC; CDR3aa: CASSPPVRSKYEQYF
abundance: NA; v_gene: TRBV13; d_gene: NA; j_gene: TRBJ1-1; CDR3nt: TGTGCCAGCAGCTTATGGGGGGAGGACACTGAAGCTTTCTTT; CDR3aa: CASSLWGEDTEAFF
abundance: NA; v_gene: TRBV18; d_gene: TRBD1; j_gene: TRBJ2-1; CDR3nt: TGTGCCAGCTCACCACCGAACAGGGGGGACAATGAGCAGTTCTTC; CDR3aa: CASSPPNRGDNEQFF
abundance: NA; v_gene: TRBV7-7; d_gene: NA; j_gene: TRBJ2-2; CDR3nt: TGTGCTAGCAGCCAAACTAGGAACACCGGGGAGCTGTTTTTT; CDR3aa: CASSQTRNTGELFF
abundance: NA; v_gene: TRBV4-1; d_gene: TRBD1; j_gene: TRBJ1-4; CDR3nt: TGCGCCAGCAGCCTGACAGGGACGATTCATGAAAAACTGTTTTTT; CDR3aa: CASSLTGTIHEKLFF
abundance: NA; v_gene: TRBV7-2; d_gene: TRBD1; j_gene: TRBJ2-7; CDR3nt: TGTGCCAGCAGCCCCCGGACAGGGCGCCCCGAGCAGTACTTC; CDR3aa: CASSPRTGRPEQYF
abundance: NA; v_gene: TRBV29-1; d_gene: TRBD2; j_gene: TRBJ2-7; CDR3nt: TGCAGCGTGAAAGGACTAGTCTCCTACGAGCAGTACTTC; CDR3aa: CSVKGLVSYEQYF
abundance: NA; v_gene: TRBV12-5; d_gene: NA; j_gene: TRBJ2-5; CDR3nt: TGTGCTAGTAGTTGGGGAAGGGGGAGTCGGGAGACCCAGTACTTC; CDR3aa: CASSWGRGSRETQYF
abundance: NA; v_gene: TRBV28; d_gene: NA; j_gene: TRBJ1-5; CDR3nt: TGTGCCAGCCATTTGGGGGCAGGTTGGATGAGTTCGGGCAATCAGCCCCAGCATTTT; CDR3aa: CASHLGAGWMSSGNQPQHF
abundance: NA; v_gene: TRBV7-3; d_gene: NA; j_gene: TRBJ2-1; CDR3nt: TGTGCCAGCAGTGCAACTGGGACTTACAATGAGCAGTTCTTC; CDR3aa: CASSATGTYNEQFF
abundance: NA; v_gene: TRBV12-3/TRBV12-4; d_gene: TRBD1; j_gene: TRBJ2-5; CDR3nt: TGTGCCAGCAGAACACAGGGGGGAGAGACCCAGTACTTC; CDR3aa: CASRTQGGETQYF
abundance: NA; v_gene: TRBV27; d_gene: TRBD1; j_gene: TRBJ1-5; CDR3nt: TGTGCCAGCAGTTGGACAGGGAACGACAATCAGCCCCAGCATTTT; CDR3aa: CASSWTGNDNQPQHF
abundance: NA; v_gene: TRBV4-2; d_gene: TRBD2; j_gene: TRBJ2-5; CDR3nt: TGTGCCAGCAGCCCTACCTCCCTAGCGGTAGGGCAGACCCAGTACTTC; CDR3aa: CASSPTSLAVGQTQYF
abundance: NA; v_gene: TRBV5-1; d_gene: TRBD2; j_gene: TRBJ2-1; CDR3nt: TGCGCCAGCAGCTTTCTAGCGGGAGTGGGAAATGAGCAGTTCTTC; CDR3aa: CASSFLAGVGNEQFF
abundance: NA; v_gene: TRBV10-1; d_gene: TRBD2; j_gene: TRBJ2-5; CDR3nt: TGCGCCAGCAGCCCCGGACTAGCGGGGCAAGAGACCCAGTACTTC; CDR3aa: CASSPGLAGQETQYF
abundance: NA; v_gene: TRBV7-9; d_gene: TRBD1; j_gene: TRBJ1-5; CDR3nt: TGTGCCAGCAGCTTCCAGGGGGCAAATCAGCCCCAGCATTTT; CDR3aa: CASSFQGANQPQHF
abundance: once; v_gene: TRBV29-1; d_gene: TRBD2; j_gene: TRBJ2-3; CDR3nt: TGCAGCGCCGGTAGGACTAGCGGGAGTGCAGATACGCAGTATTTT; CDR3aa: CSAGRTSGSADTQYF
abundance: NA; v_gene: TRBV19; d_gene: NA; j_gene: TRBJ1-1; CDR3nt: TGTGCCAGTAGTATGACCGGACAGAAAAGCACTGAAGCTTTCTTT; CDR3aa: CASSMTGQKSTEAFF
abundance: NA; v_gene: TRBV24-1; d_gene: TRBD1; j_gene: TRBJ1-5; CDR3nt: TGTGCCACCAGTGACAGGGACAGGGGGAGCAATCAGCCCCAGCATTTT; CDR3aa: CATSDRDRGSNQPQHF
abundance: NA; v_gene: TRBV9; d_gene: TRBD1; j_gene: TRBJ2-1; CDR3nt: TGTGCCAGCGCAGGGACAGCTCGGTTGTTCTTC; CDR3aa: CASAGTARLFF
abundance: NA; v_gene: TRBV12-3/TRBV12-4; d_gene: NA; j_gene: TRBJ1-1; CDR3nt: TGTGCCAGCAGCTCAGAGGTCCCCACTGAAGCTTTCTTT; CDR3aa: CASSSEVPTEAFF
abundance: NA; v_gene: TRBV15; d_gene: NA; j_gene: TRBJ1-4; CDR3nt: TGTGCCACCAAAGAAGGGACAAACGGCGGAAAACTGTTTTTT; CDR3aa: CATKEGTNGGKLFF
abundance: NA; v_gene: TRBV5-1; d_gene: NA; j_gene: TRBJ1-4; CDR3nt: TGCGCCAGCAGCTTGTCAGGGGCTAATGAAAAACTGTTTTTT; CDR3aa: CASSLSGANEKLFF
abundance: NA; v_gene: TRBV28; d_gene: NA; j_gene: TRBJ2-5; CDR3nt: TGTGCCAGCAGTTTAGCCACGAACCTAAAAGAGACCCAGTACTTC; CDR3aa: CASSLATNLKETQYF
abundance: once; v_gene: TRBV30; d_gene: TRBD2; j_gene: TRBJ2-7; CDR3nt: TGTGCCTGGACATACGGCGCGGGGGGTAGATGGACCTACGAGCAGTACTTC; CDR3aa: CAWTYGAGGRWTYEQYF
abundance: NA; v_gene: TRBV2; d_gene: TRBD1; j_gene: TRBJ1-2; CDR3nt: TGTGCCAGCAGTGGGGGACAGACTAACTATGGCTACACCTTC; CDR3aa: CASSGGQTNYGYTF
abundance: NA; v_gene: TRBV4-1; d_gene: NA; j_gene: TRBJ2-3; CDR3nt: TGCGCCAGCAGCCTAGGGGGGGGAGACACAGATACGCAGTATTTT; CDR3aa: CASSLGGGDTDTQYF
abundance: NA; v_gene: TRBV4-1; d_gene: TRBD1; j_gene: TRBJ1-5; CDR3nt: TGCGCCAGCAGCCACCCTCAGACAGGGTTAGGCCAGCCCCAGCATTTT; CDR3aa: CASSHPQTGLGQPQHF
abundance: NA; v_gene: TRBV6-5; d_gene: NA; j_gene: TRBJ1-2; CDR3nt: TGTGCCAGCAGTCCTCTGGGCAATTCTAACTATGGCTACACCTTC; CDR3aa: CASSPLGNSNYGYTF
abundance: NA; v_gene: TRBV3-1/TRBV3-2; d_gene: TRBD2; j_gene: TRBJ2-1; CDR3nt: TGTGCCAGCAGCCCCGGGACTATTTCCTACAATGAGCAGTTCTTC; CDR3aa: CASSPGTISYNEQFF
abundance: NA; v_gene: TRBV19; d_gene: TRBD1; j_gene: TRBJ1-2; CDR3nt: TGTGCCAGTAGTATCGGGACAGGGTTAAGGTATGGCTACACCTTC; CDR3aa: CASSIGTGLRYGYTF
abundance: once; v_gene: TRBV11-2; d_gene: NA; j_gene: TRBJ2-2; CDR3nt: TGTGCCAGCAGCTTCGGGAGTGCGGTCGGGGAGCTGTTTTTT; CDR3aa: CASSFGSAVGELFF
abundance: NA; v_gene: TRBV28; d_gene: TRBD1; j_gene: TRBJ1-2; CDR3nt: TGTGCCAGCAGGGGGGGACAGGGGACCTATGGCTACACCTTC; CDR3aa: CASRGGQGTYGYTF
abundance: NA; v_gene: TRBV7-2; d_gene: NA; j_gene: TRBJ1-5; CDR3nt: TGTGCCAGCAGCTTAGGTAGCGGTCAGCCCCAGCATTTT; CDR3aa: CASSLGSGQPQHF
abundance: NA; v_gene: TRBV5-1; d_gene: TRBD1; j_gene: TRBJ2-3; CDR3nt: TGCGCCAGCAGCCTGTCTTCGAAGGGGGCTTGGGGAGATACGCAGTATTTT; CDR3aa: CASSLSSKGAWGDTQYF
abundance: NA; v_gene: TRBV10-3; d_gene: TRBD2; j_gene: TRBJ2-5; CDR3nt: TGTGCCATCAGTAGACTAGCGGGGGAGAAAGAGACCCAGTACTTC; CDR3aa: CAISRLAGEKETQYF
abundance: NA; v_gene: TRBV7-2; d_gene: NA; j_gene: TRBJ2-2; CDR3nt: TGTGCCAGCAGCATCGGCGGGGGCGCCGGGGAGCTGTTTTTT; CDR3aa: CASSIGGGAGELFF
abundance: NA; v_gene: TRBV6-4; d_gene: NA; j_gene: TRBJ1-5; CDR3nt: TGTGCCAGCAGCCAAACAGGGTCCGGGCAGCCCCAGCATTTT; CDR3aa: CASSQTGSGQPQHF
abundance: NA; v_gene: TRBV7-9; d_gene: TRBD2; j_gene: TRBJ2-1; CDR3nt: TGTGCCAGCAGCCTAATGTTCGGCGGTGCGGGGGGACGGTTTGAGCAGTTCTTC; CDR3aa: CASSLMFGGAGGRFEQFF
abundance: NA; v_gene: TRBV14; d_gene: NA; j_gene: TRBJ2-5; CDR3nt: TGTGCCAGCAGCCTAGGACTCCTTCCGGAGACCCAGTACTTC; CDR3aa: CASSLGLLPETQYF
abundance: NA; v_gene: TRBV2; d_gene: TRBD2; j_gene: TRBJ2-7; CDR3nt: TGTGCCAGCCACAGGGCTAGCGGGAGTGGCTACGAGCAGTACTTC; CDR3aa: CASHRASGSGYEQYF
abundance: NA; v_gene: TRBV6-4; d_gene: NA; j_gene: TRBJ2-1; CDR3nt: TGTGCCAGCAGTGAGAGAACTCAATCCACCGAGCAGTTCTTC; CDR3aa: CASSERTQSTEQFF
abundance: NA; v_gene: TRBV5-8; d_gene: NA; j_gene: TRBJ1-5; CDR3nt: TGTGCCAGCAGCTTGAGGAGCCGGGCCACCCCGGGGCAGCCCCAGCATTTT; CDR3aa: CASSLRSRATPGQPQHF